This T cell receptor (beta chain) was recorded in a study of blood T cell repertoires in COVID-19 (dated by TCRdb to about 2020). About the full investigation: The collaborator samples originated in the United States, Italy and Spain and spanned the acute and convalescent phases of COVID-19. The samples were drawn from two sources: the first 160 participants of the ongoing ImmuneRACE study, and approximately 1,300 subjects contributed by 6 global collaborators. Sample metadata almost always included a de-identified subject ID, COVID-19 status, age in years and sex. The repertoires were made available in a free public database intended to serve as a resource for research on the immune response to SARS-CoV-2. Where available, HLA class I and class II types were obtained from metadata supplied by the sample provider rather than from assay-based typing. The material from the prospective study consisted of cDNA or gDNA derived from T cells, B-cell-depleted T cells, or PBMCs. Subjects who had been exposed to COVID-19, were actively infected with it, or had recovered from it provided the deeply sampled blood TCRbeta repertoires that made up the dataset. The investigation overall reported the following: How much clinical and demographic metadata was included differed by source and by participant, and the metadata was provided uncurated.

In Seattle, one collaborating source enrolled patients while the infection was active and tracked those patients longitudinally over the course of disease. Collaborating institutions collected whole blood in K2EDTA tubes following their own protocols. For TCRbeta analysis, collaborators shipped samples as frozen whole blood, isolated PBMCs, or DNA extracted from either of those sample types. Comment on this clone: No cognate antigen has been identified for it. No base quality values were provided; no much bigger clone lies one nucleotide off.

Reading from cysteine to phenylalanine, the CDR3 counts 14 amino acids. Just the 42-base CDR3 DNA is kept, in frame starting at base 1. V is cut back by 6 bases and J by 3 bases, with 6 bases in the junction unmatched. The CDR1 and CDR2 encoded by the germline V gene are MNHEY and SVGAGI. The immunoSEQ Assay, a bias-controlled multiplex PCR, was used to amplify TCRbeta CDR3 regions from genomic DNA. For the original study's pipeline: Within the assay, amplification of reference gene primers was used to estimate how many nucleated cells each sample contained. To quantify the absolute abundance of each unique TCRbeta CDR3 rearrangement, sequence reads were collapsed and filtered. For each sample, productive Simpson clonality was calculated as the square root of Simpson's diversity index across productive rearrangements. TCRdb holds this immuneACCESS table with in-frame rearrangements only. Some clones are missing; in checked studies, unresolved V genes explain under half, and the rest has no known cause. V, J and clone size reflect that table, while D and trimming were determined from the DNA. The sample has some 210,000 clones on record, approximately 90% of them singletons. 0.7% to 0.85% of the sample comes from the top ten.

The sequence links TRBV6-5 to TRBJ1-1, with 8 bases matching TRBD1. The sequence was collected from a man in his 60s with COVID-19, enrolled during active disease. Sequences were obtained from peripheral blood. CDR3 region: CASRDGQGDTEAFF. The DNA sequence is TGTGCCAGCAGGGATGGACAGGGTGACACTGAAGCTTTCTTT.